Presented here are 4 T cell receptor beta chains from one specimen sequenced in a study of control samples from healthy donors and cancer patients. Data came from immunoSEQ multiplex PCR; TCRdb stores just in-frame clones and leaves some out. The table lists nearly 9,500 clones, 75% to 95% of them singletons. The sample taken for sequencing was PBMCs. The receptors derive from a man between 60 and 75 years old with colorectal cancer.

J is TRBJ2-7 and V is TRBV10-2; D not resolved. Trimming shortened V by 6 bases and J by 1 base, and 7 bases separated the two germline ends. This CDR3 is built from 12 residues. Per germline, CDR1 WSHSY and CDR2 SAAADI. The CDR3 DNA sequence: TGCGCCAGCAGGGACGGTTCCTACGAGCAGTACTTC. It yields the protein CASRDGSYEQYF.

This chain joins TRBV6-2 or TRBV6-3 and TRBJ2-6; D perhaps matches TRBD2 (5 bases). CDR1 and CDR2 from the germline V gene are MNHEY and SVGEGT. This CDR3 is 15 amino acids long. Trimming removed 2 bases at V and 1 base at J, with 6 bases between. Here the CDR3 reads CASSYEGSGANVLTF. The CDR3 DNA sequence: TGTGCCAGCAGTTACGAGGGATCTGGGGCCAACGTCCTGACTTTC.

V is TRBV19 and J is TRBJ2-3; 9 nucleotides line up with TRBD2. Trimming took 6 bases from V and 0 from J; bases not matched to a gene: 4. This CDR3 contains 15 residues. In germline, CDR1 is LNHDA, CDR2 SQIVND (reference sequence). In DNA form, the CDR3 reads TGTGCCAGTAGAAAGCTAGCGGGGAGCACAGATACGCAGTATTTT. It is translated as CASRKLAGSTDTQYF.

The chain recombines TRBV20-1 with TRBJ2-1, with unresolved D. Germline CDR1 is DFQATT and CDR2 is SNEGSKA (reference sequence). The CDR3 has 11 amino acids. V gave up 5 bases and J gave up 2 bases, with 4 bases separating them. CDR3 sequence reads: CSAETYNEQFF. The CDR3 DNA reads as TGCAGTGCTGAGACCTACAATGAGCAGTTCTTC.